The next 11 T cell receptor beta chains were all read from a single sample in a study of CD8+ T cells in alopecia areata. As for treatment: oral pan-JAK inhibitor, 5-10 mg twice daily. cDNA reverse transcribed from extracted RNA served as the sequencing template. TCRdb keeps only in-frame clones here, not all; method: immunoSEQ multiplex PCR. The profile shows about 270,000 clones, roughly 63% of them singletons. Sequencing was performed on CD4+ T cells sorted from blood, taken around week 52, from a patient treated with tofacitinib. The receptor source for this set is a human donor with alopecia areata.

The CDR3 here is CSVETILGGGDTGELFF. The CDR3 DNA sequence: TGCAGCGTTGAAACCATCTTGGGGGGCGGAGACACCGGGGAGCTGTTTTTT. The chain combines TRBV29-1 with TRBJ2-2, with D possibly being TRBD1 or TRBD2 (6 bases each). The V end lost 2 bases, the J end lost 3 bases, and 19 bases lay between the germline ends. Germline V CDR1 and CDR2: SQVTM, ANQGSEA. The CDR3 runs to 17 residues.

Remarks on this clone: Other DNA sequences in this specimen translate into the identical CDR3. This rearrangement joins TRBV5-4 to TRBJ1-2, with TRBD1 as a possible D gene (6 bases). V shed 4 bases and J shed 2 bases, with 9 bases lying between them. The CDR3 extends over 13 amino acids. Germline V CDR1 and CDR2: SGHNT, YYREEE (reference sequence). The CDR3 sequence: CASSPDRNYGYTF. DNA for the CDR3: TGTGCCAGCAGCCCCGACAGGAACTATGGCTACACCTTC.

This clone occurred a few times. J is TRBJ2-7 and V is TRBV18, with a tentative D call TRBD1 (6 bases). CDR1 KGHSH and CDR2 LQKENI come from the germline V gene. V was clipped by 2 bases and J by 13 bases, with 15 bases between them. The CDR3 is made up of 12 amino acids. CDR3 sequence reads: CASSPGDRFLYF. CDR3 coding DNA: TGTGCCAGCTCACCAGGTGACAGGTTCCTCTACTTC.

The CDR3 DNA sequence: TGCAGTGCTAGAGATACGGGGGAGCAGTACTTC. This codes for CSARDTGEQYF. The chain is built from TRBV20-1 and TRBJ2-7; D possibly corresponds to TRBD2 (5 bases). V shed 0 bases and J shed 7 bases, with 7 bases lying between them. This CDR3 contains 11 residues. Germline values: CDR1 DFQATT, CDR2 SNEGSKA (reference sequence).

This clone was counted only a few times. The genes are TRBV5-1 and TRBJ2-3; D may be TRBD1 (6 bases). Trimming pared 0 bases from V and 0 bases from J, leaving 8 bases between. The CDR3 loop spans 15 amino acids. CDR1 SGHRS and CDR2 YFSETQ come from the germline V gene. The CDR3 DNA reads TGCGCCAGCAGCTTGGCGGACAGTAGCACAGATACGCAGTATTTT. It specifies CASSLADSSTDTQYF.

The CDR3 spells CASSVPGLAVYEQYF. In nucleotides, the CDR3 is TGTGCCAGCAGTGTCCCAGGACTAGCGGTGTACGAGCAGTACTTC. This chain uses TRBV6-1 with TRBJ2-7, with 10 bases aligning to TRBD2. From germline, CDR1 is MNHNS and CDR2 SASEGT. Trimming removed 4 bases from V and 4 bases from J; junction bases left unmatched: 7. The CDR3 totals 15 residues.

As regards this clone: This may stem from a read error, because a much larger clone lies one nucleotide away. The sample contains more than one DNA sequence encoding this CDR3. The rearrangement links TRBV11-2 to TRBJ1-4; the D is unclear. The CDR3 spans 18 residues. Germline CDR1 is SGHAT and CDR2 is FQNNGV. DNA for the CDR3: TGTGCTAGCAGCTCATCCTATGGCCGGAGCCCTCAAGGGGAAAAACTGTTTTTT. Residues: CASSSSYGRSPQGEKLFF.

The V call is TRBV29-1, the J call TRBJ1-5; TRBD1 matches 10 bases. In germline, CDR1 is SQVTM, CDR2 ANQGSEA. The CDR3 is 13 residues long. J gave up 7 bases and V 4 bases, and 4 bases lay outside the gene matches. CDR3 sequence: CSVATGGEQPQHF. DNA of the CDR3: TGCAGCGTTGCGACAGGGGGCGAACAGCCCCAGCATTTT.

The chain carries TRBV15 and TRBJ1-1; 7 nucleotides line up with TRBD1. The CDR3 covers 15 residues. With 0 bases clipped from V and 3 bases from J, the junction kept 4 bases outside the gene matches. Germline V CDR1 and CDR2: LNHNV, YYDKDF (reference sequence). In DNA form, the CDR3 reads TGTGCCACCAGCAGAGAACCGGACAGGTACACTGAAGCTTTCTTT. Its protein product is CATSREPDRYTEAFF.

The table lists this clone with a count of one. The CDR3 loop is CATSRQATREQYF. The CDR3 DNA reads as TGTGCCACCAGCAGACAGGCAACGAGGGAGCAGTACTTC. The genes are TRBV15 and TRBJ2-7; D not resolved. The CDR3 totals 13 residues. Per germline, CDR1 LNHNV and CDR2 YYDKDF (reference sequence). V was clipped by 2 bases and J by 7 bases, with 12 bases between them.

Written as DNA, the CDR3 is TGTGCCTGGAAAACTCCTGAGACCGCTCGGGGGGCCCAGTACTTC. Its protein is CAWKTPETARGAQYF. The V and J genes are TRBV30 and TRBJ2-5, with TRBD2 matching 7 bases. The J segment lost 9 bases and the V segment lost 4 bases, leaving 17 bases of the junction unmatched. Germline V gene data show CDR1 as GTSNPN and CDR2 as SVGIG (reference sequence). The CDR3 runs 15 residues.